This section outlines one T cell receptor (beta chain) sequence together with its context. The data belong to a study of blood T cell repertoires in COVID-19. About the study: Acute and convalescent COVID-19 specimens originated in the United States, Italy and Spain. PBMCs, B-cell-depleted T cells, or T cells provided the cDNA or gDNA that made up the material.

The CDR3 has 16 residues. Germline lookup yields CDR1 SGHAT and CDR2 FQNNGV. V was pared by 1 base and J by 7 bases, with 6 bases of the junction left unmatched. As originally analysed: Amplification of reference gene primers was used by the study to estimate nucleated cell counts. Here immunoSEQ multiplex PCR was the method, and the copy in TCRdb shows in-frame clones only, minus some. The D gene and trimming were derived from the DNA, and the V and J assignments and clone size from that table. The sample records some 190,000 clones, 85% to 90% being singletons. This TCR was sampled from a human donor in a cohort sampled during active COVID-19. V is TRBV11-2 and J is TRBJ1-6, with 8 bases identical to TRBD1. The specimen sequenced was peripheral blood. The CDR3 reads CASSLGAQGGNSPLHF. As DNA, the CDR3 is TGTGCCAGCAGCTTAGGGGCACAGGGGGGGAATTCACCCCTCCACTTT.